These T cell receptor beta chains were read from a single sample in a study of a mutant IDH1 vaccine in newly diagnosed glioma. Their antigens remain unidentified. Profiling relied on immunoSEQ multiplex PCR, and the TCRdb table lists in-frame clones only, not all of them. Of tens of thousands of clones detected, about 79% appear once; the ten largest clones hold 5.3%. The sample here was PBMCs, taken from a glioma patient whose treatment included an IDH1 peptide vaccine. The receptors originated from a man aged 50 to 59 with glioma. Both conserved end residues are part of each CDR3. A D gene is named only where the DNA matches it firmly. The size entry is marked missing in some rows and otherwise reads once, few, many or a size class.

v_gene	abundance	j_gene	d_gene	CDR3nt	CDR3aa
TRBV19	few	TRBJ1-5	.	TGTGCCAGTAGTATAGTTTCAGGGCGAGGGTATAGCAATCAGCCCCAGCATTTT	CASSIVSGRGYSNQPQHF
TRBV25-1	.	TRBJ1-2	TRBD1	TGTGCCAGCAGTGAGGTTCGGACAGGGGTTAACTATGGCTACACCTTC	CASSEVRTGVNYGYTF
TRBV29-1	once	TRBJ1-3	TRBD1	TGCAGCGCCCGAGGTGCAGGGGGGCCTCTTGGAAACACCATATATTTT	CSARGAGGPLGNTIYF
TRBV6-5	.	TRBJ2-5	.	TGTGCCAGCAGCAGATCCCCGGAAGAGACCCAGTACTTC	CASSRSPEETQYF
TRBV5-4	.	TRBJ2-3	.	TGTGCCAGCAGCCCACGAGGGGGTTCAGATACGCAGTATTTT	CASSPRGGSDTQYF
TRBV18	.	TRBJ2-7	TRBD1	TGTGCCAGCCGGGACAGGGCGGACGAGCAGTACTTC	CASRDRADEQYF
TRBV18	few	TRBJ1-5	.	TGTGCCAGCTCACCAATATTCACTAATCAGCCCCAGCATTTT	CASSPIFTNQPQHF
TRBV28	.	TRBJ2-7	TRBD1	TGTGCCAGCAACAATCGACAGGGGGGCCCCTACGAGCAGTACTTC	CASNNRQGGPYEQYF
TRBV5-4	.	TRBJ1-1	.	TGTGCCAGCAGCTTGAGTTCGGTAAACACTGAAGCTTTCTTT	CASSLSSVNTEAFF
TRBV7-8	.	TRBJ2-3	.	TGTGCCAGCAGCTTATACGGTCGCACAGATACGCAGTATTTT	CASSLYGRTDTQYF
TRBV28	few	TRBJ2-5	.	TGTGCCAGCAGTACCCAAGAGACCCAGTACTTC	CASSTQETQYF
TRBV6-5	.	TRBJ2-7	.	TGTGCCAGCAGTTTAGGGGGTAGCTCCTACGAGCAGTACTTC	CASSLGGSSYEQYF
TRBV5-4	.	TRBJ2-1	.	TGTGCCAGCAGCTTGGGGCAGAGCTCCTACAATGAGCAGTTCTTC	CASSLGQSSYNEQFF
TRBV7-9	.	TRBJ1-1	.	TGTGCCAGCAGCTACCGGGTTAACACTGAAGCTTTCTTT	CASSYRVNTEAFF
TRBV10-3	.	TRBJ1-2	.	TGTGCCATCAGTGATAGCAGGGGAGACGGCTACACCTTC	CAISDSRGDGYTF
TRBV6-1	.	TRBJ2-7	TRBD1	TGTGCCAGCTGGAGACAGGGGGAGGCCTACGAGCAGTACTTC	CASWRQGEAYEQYF
TRBV30	.	TRBJ1-4	.	TGTGCCTGGACCCCAGGCAGGGCAAATGAAAAACTGTTTTTT	CAWTPGRANEKLFF
TRBV5-1	.	TRBJ1-2	TRBD1	TGCGCCAGCAGCGCCGGGACAGCGATTAACTATGGCTACACCTTC	CASSAGTAINYGYTF
TRBV29-1	.	TRBJ2-2	TRBD2	TGCAGCGTTGAGACTAGCGGGGGGGAAGCCGGGGAGCTGTTTTTT	CSVETSGGEAGELFF
TRBV30	.	TRBJ1-1	.	TGTGCCTGGCAGACAGAGATGAACACTGAAGCTTTCTTT	CAWQTEMNTEAFF
TRBV5-4	.	TRBJ1-5	.	TGTGCCAGCAGCATGGGCGGCAGGGGATCCTTTAGCAATCAGCCCCAGCATTTT	CASSMGGRGSFSNQPQHF
TRBV30	.	TRBJ2-5	.	TGTGCCTGGAGTGGGTACAGGGAATTGCAAGAGACCCAGTACTTC	CAWSGYRELQETQYF
TRBV18	.	TRBJ2-3	.	TGTGCCAGCTCACCACCGGGACTCACAGATACGCAGTATTTT	CASSPPGLTDTQYF
TRBV7-8	.	TRBJ1-1	.	TGTGCCAGCAGCTTAGACACTGAAGCTTTCTTT	CASSLDTEAFF
TRBV2	few	TRBJ2-1	TRBD1	TGTGCCAGCAGTGAAGCTACAGGGGGACTTAAGCAGTTCTTC	CASSEATGGLKQFF
TRBV9	.	TRBJ2-1	.	TGTGCCAGCAGCGTAATGGGCCCCAATGAGCAGTTCTTC	CASSVMGPNEQFF
TRBV28	.	TRBJ1-4	.	TGTGCCAGCCAGGACAACGGGGGGGGTAATGAAAAACTGTTTTTT	CASQDNGGGNEKLFF
TRBV2	.	TRBJ2-5	.	TGTGCCAGCAGGAGCGAGCCCGCACAGACCCAGTACTTC	CASRSEPAQTQYF
TRBV5-5	few	TRBJ1-6	.	TGTGCCAGCAGCCCATGGACGGCCCATAATTCACCCCTCCACTTT	CASSPWTAHNSPLHF
TRBV7-3	.	TRBJ2-1	.	TGTGCCAGCAGCTTAGGGGCCGGGGACAATGAGCAGTTCTTC	CASSLGAGDNEQFF
TRBV6-1	.	TRBJ1-4	.	TGTGCCAGCAGTGTCAGGGTTCCCGAAAAACTGTTTTTT	CASSVRVPEKLFF
TRBV6-5	.	TRBJ2-3	.	TGTGCCAGCAGTTCGAAGAGCACCAACGGCACAGATACGCAGTATTTT	CASSSKSTNGTDTQYF
TRBV7-8	.	TRBJ1-5	.	TGTGCCAGCAGCTTAAGAGGGCCTGGCAATCAGCCCCAGCATTTT	CASSLRGPGNQPQHF
TRBV29-1	.	TRBJ2-5	.	TGCAGCTCTACCTGGAGGGGAGAGACCCAGTACTTC	CSSTWRGETQYF
TRBV7-9	few	TRBJ1-2	.	TGTGCCAGCAGCCCCTTAGGGGGAGAGGGCTACACCTTC	CASSPLGGEGYTF
TRBV6-5	.	TRBJ2-5	.	TGTGCCAGCAGTCTGGGGGAGGAATTGGAGACCCAGTACTTC	CASSLGEELETQYF
TRBV2	.	TRBJ1-1	.	TGTGCCAGCAGTGAAGGGAACACTGAAGCTTTCTTT	CASSEGNTEAFF
TRBV19	.	TRBJ1-5	.	TGTGCCAGCAGGGATGTATCGTTGAAATTTAGCAATCAGCCCCAGCATTTT	CASRDVSLKFSNQPQHF
TRBV11-3	.	TRBJ1-1	.	TGTGCCAGCAGCACCGGGAGACCGAACACTGAAGCTTTCTTT	CASSTGRPNTEAFF
TRBV9	.	TRBJ2-6	.	TGTGCCAGCAGCGTAAGACACGATTTCTCTGGGGCCAACGTCCTGACTTTC	CASSVRHDFSGANVLTF
TRBV30	.	TRBJ1-2	.	TGTGCCTGGAGTGTAATGGAGGCGTATGGCTACACCTTC	CAWSVMEAYGYTF
TRBV27	.	TRBJ1-2	.	TGTGCCAGCAGCCGAGGACAGAACTATGGCTACACCTTC	CASSRGQNYGYTF
TRBV4-2	.	TRBJ2-5	TRBD1	TGTGCCAGCAGCCAAGAGACAGGGGGTTTGGAGACCCAGTACTTC	CASSQETGGLETQYF
TRBV4-1	few	TRBJ1-2	.	TGCGCCAGCAGCCCAGACAGACAGGATCCGGGAGGCTACACCTTC	CASSPDRQDPGGYTF
TRBV7-2	.	TRBJ2-7	.	TGTGCCAGCAGCTCACAAGGTAGCTCCTACGAGCAGTACTTC	CASSSQGSSYEQYF
TRBV7-3	.	TRBJ2-7	.	TGTGCCAGCAGCTTAACTGGGTCGGGCGAGCAGTACTTC	CASSLTGSGEQYF
TRBV10-3	.	TRBJ2-7	TRBD1	TGTACGCTGGGACAGGAGGACGAGCAGTACTTC	CTLGQEDEQYF
TRBV7-9	.	TRBJ1-1	.	TGTGCCAGCAGCTTCCAGGGCGGTGGTACTGAAGCTTTCTTT	CASSFQGGGTEAFF
TRBV7-2	.	TRBJ2-1	TRBD2	TGTGCCAGCAGCTTACTAGCGGTCTACAATGAGCAGTTCTTC	CASSLLAVYNEQFF
TRBV13	.	TRBJ1-2	TRBD1	TGTGCCAGCAGCCCCAAAGACAGGGCAACCTATGGCTACACCTTC	CASSPKDRATYGYTF
TRBV18	few	TRBJ1-4	.	TGTGCCAGCTCACCAGACAGTAATGAAAAACTGTTTTTT	CASSPDSNEKLFF
TRBV30	.	TRBJ2-2	.	TGTGCCTGGAGCATTAGGGACACCGGGGAGCTGTTTTTT	CAWSIRDTGELFF
TRBV28	.	TRBJ2-7	TRBD1	TGTGCCAGCAGTCCCACCTCGGGACAGGAGGCCTACGAGCAGTACTTC	CASSPTSGQEAYEQYF